This T cell receptor beta chain was observed in a study of cytomegalovirus exposure and HLA in healthy donors. General observations from the study: In all likelihood, a cluster of highly shared sequence variants was a sequencing artifact. Rates of TCR association differed by HLA locus in a later analysis, with DRB1 highest and HLA-C lowest.

The PCR was carried out with 60 Vbeta primers and 13 Jbeta primers. Clones were sequenced by immunoSEQ multiplex PCR, and TCRdb holds only the in-frame ones, with some missing. The repertoire includes some 64,000 clones, around 92% of them detected once, and roughly 1.6% sits in the top ten. Turning to this clone: The antigen is not known.

This CDR3 contains 16 residues. V lost 5 bases and J lost 7, with 21 bases in between. Looked up from germline, CDR1 is SGHNT and CDR2 is YENEEA. The V and J genes are TRBV11-3 and TRBJ2-1; possible D gene TRBD2, 7 bases. Sequenced material: PBMCs. This receptor was taken from a man aged 30 to 39 in good health and CMV-seropositive. In DNA form, the CDR3 reads TGTGCCAGCAGCGGGGGAGGGGGGGGTGGTAGTAATGAGCAGTTCTTC. This codes for CASSGGGGGGSNEQFF.